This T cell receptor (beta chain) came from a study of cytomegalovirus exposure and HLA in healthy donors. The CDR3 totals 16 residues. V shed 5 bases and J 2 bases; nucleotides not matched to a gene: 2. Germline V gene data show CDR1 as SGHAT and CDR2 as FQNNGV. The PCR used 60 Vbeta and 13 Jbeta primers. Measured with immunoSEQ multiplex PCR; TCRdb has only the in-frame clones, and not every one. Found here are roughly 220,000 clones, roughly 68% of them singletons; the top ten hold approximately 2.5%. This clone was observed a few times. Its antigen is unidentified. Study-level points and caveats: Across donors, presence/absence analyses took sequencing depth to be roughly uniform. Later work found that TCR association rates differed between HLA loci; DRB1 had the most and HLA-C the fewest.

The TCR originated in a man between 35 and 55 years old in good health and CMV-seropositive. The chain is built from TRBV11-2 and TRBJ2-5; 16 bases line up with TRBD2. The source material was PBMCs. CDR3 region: CASSRGLAGGQETQYF. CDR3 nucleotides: TGTGCCAGCAGCAGGGGACTAGCGGGGGGGCAAGAGACCCAGTACTTC.